This T cell receptor (beta chain) was retrieved from a study of T cell repertoires in cytomegalovirus infection. Turning to the study itself: Carrying CMV and the relevant HLA type showed in public TCR beta signatures.

The CDR3 runs to 14 residues. V was cut by 5 bases and J by 0 bases, with 5 bases left in between. Per the germline V gene, CDR1 is MNHEY and CDR2 is SVGEGT. This clonotype was picked up a small number of times. Its antigen is still unknown. Using its own MiXCR run on the reads, TCRdb lists one record per CDR3 protein. The data show 150,000 to 190,000 distinct CDR3 sequences, 20% to 25% seen once. Whole-study findings and limits: HLA-C-restricted CMV-specific TCR beta clonotypes prevailed in the ex vivo response.

V gene TRBV6-2 or TRBV6-3 combines with J gene TRBJ2-6; the D is unclear. Sequencing was performed on PBMCs. This receptor was taken from a human donor in good health (CMV status not recorded). Some clones in this sample may be carry-over from other donors' samples. CDR3 in amino acids: CASSDVSGANVLTF. CDR3 nucleotide sequence: TGTGCCAGCAGTGACGTCTCTGGGGCCAACGTCCTGACTTTC.